This T cell receptor beta chain was captured in a study of blood T cells in healthy people across ages. Then a second PCR, running roughly 6 to 11 cycles, was carried out with a sample-barcoded 5' primer and a J-beta primer mix. One entry per CDR3 protein results from TCRdb running MiXCR on the 5' RACE reads. In the table there are approximately 670,000 distinct CDR3 sequences, around 38% of which are singletons. This clonotype was seen more than once but under ten times. Every participating donor contributed roughly 10 milliliters of peripheral blood through a draw. The amount of total RNA extracted per sample was at least 5.5 micrograms. Deletions cut 2 bases from V and 5 bases from J, with 13 bases between. Germline V gene data show CDR1 as MNHEY and CDR2 as SVGAGI. The CDR3 sequence is 14 residues long.

V gene TRBV6-5 combines with J gene TRBJ2-7; D not certain. Sequencing was done on a sample of blood. This sequence originates from a man aged 80 or over in good health. The CDR3 spells CASSYRAAQNEQYF. DNA for the CDR3: TGTGCCAGCAGTTACCGGGCAGCCCAAAACGAGCAGTACTTC.